Shown below are 32 T cell receptor beta chains from a single sample sequenced in a study of OX40 agonist ivuxolimab in advanced cancers. Assay: immunoSEQ multiplex PCR; the TCRdb copy retains only in-frame clones and omits some. Altogether 100,000 or so clones are present, about 88% being singletons, with the ten largest covering around 0.16%. The sequenced sample was CD4+ or CD8+ T cells sorted from blood, obtained in a trial of the OX40 agonist ivuxolimab. Receptors were obtained from an adult with an advanced solid tumor such as melanoma, head and neck, liver or kidney cancer.

CDR3 bases: TGTGCCAGCAAACCGGGACTAGCGGACAATGAGCAGTTCTTC. This gives the protein CASKPGLADNEQFF. This rearrangement joins TRBV9 to TRBJ2-1, with 11 bases lining up with TRBD2. The CDR3 has 14 residues. The V gene end was trimmed by 6 bases and the J gene end by 5 bases; junction bases not matched to a gene: 4. Germline loops: CDR1 SGDLS, CDR2 YYNGEE.

The chain recombines TRBV9 with TRBJ1-5, with a tentative D call TRBD1 (6 bases). Germline V CDR1 and CDR2: SGDLS, YYNGEE. V was cut by 4 bases and J by 1 base, with 15 bases left in between. The CDR3 runs to 16 residues. The CDR3 sequence: CASSTGFDVSNQPQHF. For the CDR3, the DNA is TGTGCCAGCAGCACAGGGTTCGATGTGAGCAATCAGCCCCAGCATTTT. The complete variable domain, with remaining parts taken from reference TRBV9 and TRBJ1-5, reads DSGVTQTPKHLITATGQRVTLRCSPRSGDLSVYWYQQSLDQGLQFLIQYYNGEERAKGNILERFSAQQFPDLHSELNLSSLELGDSALYFCASSTGFDVSNQPQHFGDGTRLSIL.

The chain links TRBV29-1 to TRBJ2-5, with D perhaps matching TRBD1 (6 bases). Germline values: CDR1 SQVTM, CDR2 ANQGSEA. The CDR3 runs 12 residues. Trimming shortened V by 5 bases and J by 4 bases, and 11 bases separated the two germline ends. CDR3 residues: CSVRARGETQYF. In nucleotides, the CDR3 is TGCAGCGTTAGGGCCAGGGGAGAGACCCAGTACTTC.

The V and J genes are TRBV28 and TRBJ1-2; possibly TRBD1 for D (5 bases). In germline, CDR1 is MDHEN, CDR2 SYDVKM. The CDR3 contains 13 residues. The CDR3 region has the DNA TGTGCGATCCCCGGGTCAGGGAACTATGGCTACACCTTC. Its protein product is CAIPGSGNYGYTF.

The rearrangement links TRBV27 to TRBJ2-5, with a tentative D call TRBD2 (6 bases). The germline V gene has CDR1 MNHEY and CDR2 SMNVEV (reference sequence). Trimming pared 4 bases from V and 1 base from J, leaving 16 bases between. The length of the CDR3 is 16 residues. CDR3 sequence (DNA): TGTGCCAGCAGTTGGAAGGCGGGACGGAGCCAAGAGACCCAGTACTTC. Its translation is CASSWKAGRSQETQYF.

The chain has TRBV5-1 and TRBJ1-2; 8 bases line up with TRBD1. Per the germline V gene, CDR1 is SGHRS and CDR2 is YFSETQ. After removal of 5 bases from V and 8 bases from J, the junction contained 8 bases not matched to a gene. The CDR3 loop spans 13 amino acids. The CDR3 sequence: CASRKGQGWGYTF. DNA of the CDR3: TGCGCCAGCAGAAAAGGACAGGGCTGGGGCTACACCTTC.

V and J are TRBV7-3 and TRBJ2-2; 9 bases align to TRBD2. Germline trimming cut 5 bases from V and 1 base from J; bases unmatched to any gene: 8. This CDR3 has 17 amino acids. From germline, CDR1 is SGHTA and CDR2 FQGTGA. The DNA of the CDR3 is TGTGCCAGCAGCCCCGGCCGACTAGCGGTGAACACCGGGGAGCTGTTTTTT. Its protein is CASSPGRLAVNTGELFF.

The V gene is TRBV19, the J gene TRBJ2-7, with D possibly TRBD1 on 5 matching bases. V was trimmed by 6 bases and J by 3 bases, leaving 15 bases between them. CDR3 length: 14 residues. CDR1 and CDR2 (germline): LNHDA, SQIVND (reference sequence). The CDR3 DNA is TGTGCCAGTAGACGAGACAGATTAGACTACGAGCAGTACTTC. As protein: CASRRDRLDYEQYF.

J is TRBJ1-4 and V is TRBV4-1; maybe TRBD1 (5 bases). The germline V and J ends were trimmed by 0 bases and 3 bases, with 8 bases remaining between them. This CDR3 has 15 residues. Germline loops: CDR1 MGHRA, CDR2 YSYEKL. The CDR3 DNA reads as TGCGCCAGCAGCCAAGATGGGGCAGCTAATGAAAAACTGTTTTTT. This gives the protein CASSQDGAANEKLFF.

The chain combines TRBV14 with TRBJ2-7; 8 bases agree with TRBD2. Germline V CDR1 and CDR2: SGHDN, FVKESK. With V trimmed by 4 bases and J by 0 bases, 14 bases remained unmatched. CDR3 size: 18 residues. The CDR3 reads CASSRRGLLAESSYEQYF. The DNA for the CDR3 is TGTGCCAGCAGCCGAAGGGGACTACTAGCGGAGAGCTCCTACGAGCAGTACTTC.

The V gene is TRBV11-2, the J gene TRBJ2-7, with 7 bases that match TRBD1. The germline V gene encodes CDR1 SGHAT and CDR2 FQNNGV. Trimming removed 4 bases from V and 2 bases from J; junction bases left unmatched: 8. The CDR3 is 15 amino acids. This CDR3 reads CASSSRQGWAYEQYF. The DNA of the CDR3 is TGTGCCAGCAGCTCCAGACAGGGATGGGCCTACGAGCAGTACTTC.

Here the CDR3 reads CATQSLGGPNYGYTF. CDR3 in DNA: TGTGCCACCCAGTCCCTCGGGGGCCCTAACTATGGCTACACCTTC. V is TRBV19 and J is TRBJ1-2; D possibly corresponds to TRBD1 (6 bases). Germline CDR1 reads LNHDA; CDR2 reads SQIVND (reference sequence). V lost 10 bases and J lost 0, with 18 bases in between. The CDR3 runs to 15 residues.

In its sample, this clone was seen a few times. The chain couples TRBV5-6 to TRBJ1-1; perhaps TRBD1 as D (6 bases). Germline-derived CDR1 and CDR2 are SGHDT and YYEEEE. The V and J ends lost 0 bases and 9 bases respectively, with 12 bases between them. This CDR3 is 13 amino acids long. Here the CDR3 reads CASSLGHGGQAFF. Written as DNA, the CDR3 is TGTGCCAGCAGCTTGGGCCATGGGGGGCAAGCTTTCTTT.

The rearrangement links TRBV2 to TRBJ2-2; perhaps TRBD1 as D (5 bases). The CDR3 spans 14 residues. Germline V gene data show CDR1 as SNHLY and CDR2 as FYNNEI. The germline V and J ends were trimmed by 7 bases and 2 bases, with 11 bases remaining between them. For the CDR3, the DNA is TGTGCCAGCAAGGGGATAGTTAACACCGGGGAGCTGTTTTTT. It codes for CASKGIVNTGELFF.

The chain employs TRBV11-3 and TRBJ2-5; a possible D gene is TRBD2 (6 bases). The CDR3 covers 14 residues. Germline V CDR1 and CDR2: SGHNT, YENEEA. V gave up 5 bases and J gave up 4 bases, with 14 bases separating them. CDR3 residues: CASSPGRGTETQYF. The CDR3, as DNA: TGTGCCAGCAGCCCCGGGCGGGGAACAGAGACCCAGTACTTC.

The chain couples TRBV27 to TRBJ2-7, with 16 bases that match TRBD2. Germline V gene data show CDR1 as MNHEY and CDR2 as SMNVEV (reference sequence). This CDR3 is built from 20 residues. Trimming took 1 base from V and 2 from J; bases not matched to a gene: 11. CDR3 coding DNA: TGTGCCAGCAGTTTATTTTCTACGGGGACTAGCGGGAGGGCCCCCTACGAGCAGTACTTC. Amino acids: CASSLFSTGTSGRAPYEQYF.

The chain has TRBV19 and TRBJ2-2; a possible D gene is TRBD2 (6 bases). Germline lookup yields CDR1 LNHDA and CDR2 SQIVND (reference sequence). V was trimmed by 11 bases and J by 1 base, leaving 14 bases between them. CDR3 length: 14 amino acids. In DNA form, the CDR3 reads TGTGCCGTTAACCGGGACTTGAACACCGGGGAGCTGTTTTTT. Its protein is CAVNRDLNTGELFF.

The CDR3 region has the DNA TGTGCCAGCAGCTTGGGACTAGCGGCATACAATGAGCAGTTCTTC. Protein sequence: CASSLGLAAYNEQFF. The chain recombines TRBV5-8 with TRBJ2-1; TRBD2 matches at 9 bases. Germline trimming cut 0 bases from V and 4 bases from J; bases unmatched to any gene: 2. Germline values: CDR1 SGHTS, CDR2 YDEGEE. The CDR3 sequence is 15 residues long.

The genes are TRBV5-1 and TRBJ2-1; D unclear. V dropped 0 bases and J dropped 3 bases, with 10 bases sitting between them. The CDR3 totals 15 residues. Per germline, CDR1 SGHRS and CDR2 YFSETQ. Here the CDR3 reads CASSLELGGYNEQFF. In DNA, the CDR3 is TGCGCCAGCAGCTTGGAGTTAGGCGGCTACAATGAGCAGTTCTTC.

The V gene is TRBV6-1, the J gene TRBJ2-5; 8 bases map to TRBD1. This CDR3 is 16 amino acids long. Germline V gene sequence: CDR1 MNHNS, CDR2 SASEGT. V lost 3 bases, J lost 0 bases, and 6 bases stayed unmatched. CDR3 nucleotide sequence: TGTGCCAGCAGTGAGAGGACAGGGTTCGACCAAGAGACCCAGTACTTC. It encodes CASSERTGFDQETQYF.

The rearrangement uses TRBV4-2 and TRBJ2-2, with 9 bases matching TRBD2. Germline V gene lookup returns CDR1 LGHNA and CDR2 YNFKEQ. There are 14 residues in the CDR3. With 6 bases clipped from V and 6 bases from J, the junction kept 5 bases outside the gene matches. The CDR3 DNA reads as TGTGCCAGCAGGAGGCGGGAGGGGCCCGGGGAGCTGTTTTTT. This translates into CASRRREGPGELFF.

This chain connects TRBV29-1 to TRBJ2-7; possibly TRBD2 for D (5 bases). Trimming removed 1 base from V and 4 bases from J, with 11 bases in between. The germline gives CDR1 SQVTM, CDR2 ANQGSEA. The CDR3 spans 13 residues. DNA of the CDR3: TGCAGCGTTGAAGTATTGACGGGATACGAGCAGTACTTC. Amino acids: CSVEVLTGYEQYF.

The chain links TRBV5-4 to TRBJ2-1, with TRBD2 matching over 11 bases. From germline, CDR1 is SGHNT and CDR2 YYREEE (reference sequence). Losses at the gene ends were 4 bases for V and 8 bases for J; bases not matched to a gene: 20. CDR3 length equals 19 residues. The chain's CDR3 is CASSPGTSGPPGVGYEQFF. For the CDR3, the DNA is TGTGCCAGCAGCCCCGGGACTAGCGGACCCCCGGGTGTAGGCTATGAGCAGTTCTTC.

This clone was counted once. This sequence joins TRBV19 and TRBJ2-3, with TRBD2 matching over 9 bases. The CDR3 consists of 16 residues. Germline lookup yields CDR1 LNHDA and CDR2 SQIVND (reference sequence). The V gene end was trimmed by 4 bases and the J gene end by 4 bases; junction bases not matched to a gene: 9. In DNA form, the CDR3 reads TGTGCCAGTAGTACGGGTAGCGGGAGTTTTGCAGATACGCAGTATTTT. Its translation is CASSTGSGSFADTQYF.

This chain links TRBV9 with TRBJ2-5; 8 nucleotides line up with TRBD1. This CDR3 is 15 amino acids long. V lost 4 bases to trimming and J lost 0 bases; unmatched junction nucleotides: 5. Germline V gene sequence: CDR1 SGDLS, CDR2 YYNGEE. This CDR3 is CASSTRDRYQETQYF. As DNA, the CDR3 is TGTGCCAGCAGCACCCGGGACAGGTACCAAGAGACCCAGTACTTC.

In its sample, this clone was seen a few times. The gene calls are TRBV11-2 and TRBJ1-5, with D unresolved. Germline V gene sequence: CDR1 SGHAT, CDR2 FQNNGV. The CDR3 is 15 residues long. V shed 3 bases and J shed 4 bases, with 13 bases lying between them. In DNA, the CDR3 is TGTGCCAGCAGCTTGGGCAGTACAACTAATCAGCCCCAGCATTTT. Protein: CASSLGSTTNQPQHF.

This CDR3 reads CASSRDRTYEQYF. CDR3 sequence (DNA): TGTGCCAGCAGCCGGGACAGGACTTACGAGCAGTACTTC. This sequence joins TRBV27 and TRBJ2-7; 8 bases align to TRBD1. The CDR3 consists of 13 residues. The germline V gene encodes CDR1 MNHEY and CDR2 SMNVEV (reference sequence). The trim removed 6 bases at V and 4 bases at J, leaving 5 bases unmatched.

This sequence joins TRBV28 and TRBJ2-7; D call uncertain. Per the germline V gene, CDR1 is MDHEN and CDR2 is SYDVKM. V lost 5 bases and J lost 3, with 14 bases in between. This CDR3 is built from 14 residues. CDR3 residues: CASSLLWSRYEQYF. CDR3 DNA: TGTGCCAGCAGTCTTCTCTGGTCCCGCTACGAGCAGTACTTC.

This chain links TRBV5-1 with TRBJ1-4, with TRBD1 identical over 9 bases. The V gene end was trimmed by 4 bases and the J gene end by 9 bases; junction bases not matched to a gene: 7. The V gene's germline CDR1 is SGHRS and CDR2 YFSETQ. The CDR3 loop spans 14 amino acids. CDR3 in DNA: TGCGCCAGCAGCCTCTCCGGGACAGGGAAAAAACTGTTTTTT. Amino acid sequence: CASSLSGTGKKLFF.

V usage is TRBV2 and J usage is TRBJ1-5; 7 bases line up with TRBD1. Germline V CDR1 and CDR2: SNHLY, FYNNEI. There are 15 residues in the CDR3. Unmatched junction bases numbered 7, after V lost 6 bases and J lost 2 bases. Here the CDR3 reads CASRVGTAGNQPQHF. CDR3 DNA sequence: TGTGCCAGCAGGGTTGGGACAGCCGGCAATCAGCCCCAGCATTTT.

The chain is built from TRBV5-1 and TRBJ2-5, with TRBD2 matching 11 bases. This CDR3 is built from 14 residues. CDR1 is SGHRS, CDR2 YFSETQ, per germline. V lost 5 bases, J lost 6 bases, and 6 bases stayed unmatched. CDR3 DNA: TGCGCCAGCAGGACCGGGACTAGCGGACAGACCCAGTACTTC. Amino acids: CASRTGTSGQTQYF.

The chain couples TRBV4-2 to TRBJ2-2; D may be TRBD1 (6 bases). Germline values: CDR1 LGHNA, CDR2 YNFKEQ. The CDR3 runs 15 residues. V lost 3 bases to trimming and J lost 0 bases, with 8 bases between them. CDR3 loop: CASSQDSANTGELFF. The CDR3, as DNA: TGTGCCAGCAGCCAGGACAGCGCGAACACCGGGGAGCTGTTTTTT.